This record looks at one TCR beta chain sequence and its context. A deep-level run was used for the assay. Only in-frame clones appear in the TCRdb table, and some are missing; sequencing was by immunoSEQ multiplex PCR. The sample records about 1.5 million clones, 95% to 99% being singletons. The germline gives CDR1 SGHKS, CDR2 YYEKEE (reference sequence). This CDR3 comprises 14 residues. V was pared by 5 bases and J by 3 bases, with 8 bases of the junction left unmatched. The sample is drawn from a study of shared clonotypes between healthy human individuals. Sequencing was performed on naive CD4+ T cells sorted from blood. Sample subset: CD45RA+ positively selected. The J gene is TRBJ2-7, the V gene TRBV5-5; TRBD2 aligns across 7 bases. The origin of this receptor is a man younger than 40 in good health. The CDR3 region has the DNA TGTGCCAGCAGGAGACTAGCCCCGGACTACGAGCAGTACTTC. Encoded protein: CASRRLAPDYEQYF.